This T cell receptor (beta chain) was found in a study of T cell responses to AZD1222 COVID-19 vaccine. V was clipped by 0 bases and J by 1 base, with 11 bases between them. The CDR3 totals 16 residues. In germline, CDR1 is KGHSY, CDR2 FQNENV. Comments on this clone: Its antigen is unknown.

Study-wide findings and caveats: Spike-specific TCR breadth and depth grew following two AZD1222 doses.

Sequenced by immunoSEQ multiplex PCR; TCRdb stores in-frame clones only, minus some. The data hold more than 100,000 clones, with 91% observed a single time. This receptor was identified in an adult in good health. The sequences come from peripheral blood, collected on day 0 of AZD1222 vaccination. The chain recombines TRBV16 with TRBJ2-3; tentatively, D is TRBD2 (5 bases). The CDR3 spells CASSQSRGTGTDTQYF. DNA of the CDR3: TGTGCCAGCAGCCAATCACGGGGAACCGGCACAGATACGCAGTATTTT. The whole variable domain, filled in from reference TRBV16 and TRBJ2-3, reads GEEVAQTPKHLVRGEGQKAKLYCAPIKGHSYVFWYQQVLKNEFKFLISFQNENVFDETGMPKERFSAKCLPNSPCSLEIQATKLEDSAVYFCASSQSRGTGTDTQYFGPGTRLTVL.